The 26 T cell receptor beta chains below all came from one sample that was sequenced in a study of blood T cell repertoires in COVID-19. Repertoires were generated with immunoSEQ multiplex PCR, while TCRdb's copy carries only in-frame clones and drops some. The data hold around 270,000 clones, with around 88% observed a single time. The sequenced material came from peripheral blood. The origin of the receptors is a man between 40 and 49 years old with acute or convalescent COVID-19.

This sequence joins TRBV19 and TRBJ2-7, with a weak D call TRBD2 (6 bases). This CDR3 is 14 amino acids long. V lost 3 bases to trimming and J lost 0 bases, with 9 bases between them. The germline V gene encodes CDR1 LNHDA and CDR2 SQIVND (reference sequence). As DNA, the CDR3 is TGTGCCAGTAGTATGGCAGCGGGCTCCTACGAGCAGTACTTC. This encodes CASSMAAGSYEQYF.

The chain links TRBV3-1 (or the pseudogene TRBV3-2) to TRBJ1-5, with 8 positions matching TRBD1. CDR1 and CDR2 from the germline V gene are LGHDT and YNNKEL (reference sequence). CDR3 length equals 14 residues. The J segment lost 6 bases and the V segment lost 4 bases, leaving 5 bases of the junction unmatched. In DNA, the CDR3 is TGTGCCAGCAGCCTTGACAGGGGAGGTCAGCCCCAGCATTTT. Translated, it gives CASSLDRGGQPQHF.

This chain links TRBV7-9 with TRBJ1-5, with 7 bases aligning to TRBD1. Looked up from germline, CDR1 is SEHNR and CDR2 is FQNEAQ (reference sequence). The CDR3 spans 16 residues. The junction had 5 bases not matched to a gene; V was cut back by 2 bases and J by 1 base. The CDR3 protein is CASSLKRGLSNQPQHF. In DNA form, the CDR3 reads TGTGCCAGCAGCTTAAAAAGGGGGCTCAGCAATCAGCCCCAGCATTTT.

V usage is TRBV19 and J usage is TRBJ2-2; D possibly corresponds to TRBD1 (5 bases). Between the trimmed V and J ends, which lost 6 bases and 7 bases, there was a span of 18 bases. This CDR3 has 15 amino acids. Germline V gene data show CDR1 as LNHDA and CDR2 as SQIVND (reference sequence). In nucleotides, the CDR3 is TGTGCCAGTAGAGTTAAGGGGAATAGAGTCGGGGAGCTGTTTTTT. It yields the protein CASRVKGNRVGELFF.

This chain joins TRBV4-1 and TRBJ2-1; the D gene is possibly TRBD2 (5 bases). V lost 4 bases and J 4 bases, leaving 17 bases between the germline ends. The germline gives CDR1 MGHRA, CDR2 YSYEKL. The CDR3 runs to 16 residues. CDR3 in DNA: TGCGCCAGCAGCCCTCCGGGGTCAGAGAATTACAATGAGCAGTTCTTC. Protein sequence: CASSPPGSENYNEQFF.

V is TRBV3-1 (or the pseudogene TRBV3-2) and J is TRBJ2-7; 9 positions agree with TRBD1. The ends lost 4 bases at V and 7 bases at J; junction bases unmatched: 8. CDR1 and CDR2 from the germline V gene are LGHDT and YNNKEL (reference sequence). The CDR3 is made up of 14 amino acids. The CDR3 DNA follows: TGTGCCAGCAGCCCAGGGACAGGGCATAGGGAGCAGTACTTC. This codes for CASSPGTGHREQYF.

The rearrangement joins TRBV5-4 to TRBJ1-2; 9 bases map to TRBD1. After removal of 0 bases from V and 0 bases from J, the junction contained 6 bases not matched to a gene. The CDR3 sequence is 17 residues long. Germline V gene data show CDR1 as SGHNT and CDR2 as YYREEE (reference sequence). CDR3 sequence reads: CASSLGGQGVSNYGYTF. CDR3 nucleotides: TGTGCCAGCAGCTTGGGGGGACAGGGAGTATCTAACTATGGCTACACCTTC.

J is TRBJ1-1 and V is TRBV5-1; a possible D gene is TRBD1 (5 bases). CDR3 size: 13 residues. V dropped 1 base and J dropped 6 bases, with 10 bases sitting between them. Germline values: CDR1 SGHRS, CDR2 YFSETQ. CDR3 bases: TGCGCCAGCAGCTTGTTAGGGGAACCTGAAGCTTTCTTT. Its protein is CASSLLGEPEAFF. The whole variable domain, remainder taken from reference TRBV5-1 and TRBJ1-1, is KAGVTQTPRYLIKTRGQQVTLSCSPISGHRSVSWYQQTPGQGLQFLFEYFSETQRNKGNFPGRFSGRQFSNSRSEMNVSTLELGDSALYLCASSLLGEPEAFFGQGTRLTVV.

The chain has TRBV5-1 and TRBJ1-6, with 7 bases fitting TRBD1. J was trimmed by 9 bases and V by 0 bases; bases with no gene match: 6. Germline V CDR1 and CDR2: SGHRS, YFSETQ. This CDR3 has 15 residues. This CDR3 is CASSLAGTAFSPLHF. Written as DNA, the CDR3 is TGCGCCAGCAGCTTGGCCGGGACAGCGTTTTCACCCCTCCACTTT.

The chain employs TRBV16 and TRBJ1-2; D ambiguous. Germline values: CDR1 KGHSY, CDR2 FQNENV. The CDR3 covers 12 residues. The V and J ends lost 4 bases and 4 bases respectively, with 7 bases between them. CDR3 coding DNA: TGTGCCAGCAGCCTGTCGGGCTATGGCTACACCTTC. Amino acid sequence: CASSLSGYGYTF. The full variable domain, its missing parts supplied by reference TRBV16 and TRBJ1-2, is GEEVAQTPKHLVRGEGQKAKLYCAPIKGHSYVFWYQQVLKNEFKFLISFQNENVFDETGMPKERFSAKCLPNSPCSLEIQATKLEDSAVYFCASSLSGYGYTFGSGTRLTVV.

The chain carries TRBV5-4 and TRBJ2-7; D is ambiguous. This CDR3 has 13 amino acids. V shed 4 bases and J shed 3 bases, with 11 bases lying between them. Germline loops: CDR1 SGHNT, CDR2 YYREEE (reference sequence). CDR3 protein: CASSLTFGYEQYF. DNA for the CDR3: TGTGCCAGCAGCCTGACTTTTGGCTACGAGCAGTACTTC.

V and J are TRBV20-1 and TRBJ2-3; D uncertain. Germline V CDR1 and CDR2: DFQATT, SNEGSKA (reference sequence). CDR3 length: 15 amino acids. V was shortened by 3 bases and J by 0 bases, with 13 bases between the two germline ends. CDR3 DNA sequence: TGCAGTGCTAGTTCGCGCAAAACTAGCACAGATACGCAGTATTTT. This translates into CSASSRKTSTDTQYF.

The chain joins TRBV20-1 to TRBJ1-2, with D maybe TRBD1 (6 bases). The CDR3 is 10 residues long. Per germline, CDR1 DFQATT and CDR2 SNEGSKA (reference sequence). The V gene lost 6 bases and the J gene lost 7 bases, with 9 bases spanning the gap. The CDR3 here is CSAYRAGYTF. DNA of the CDR3: TGCAGTGCGTACAGGGCTGGCTACACCTTC.

This chain links TRBV12-3 or TRBV12-4 with TRBJ2-3; 9 bases map to TRBD1. This CDR3 is 12 amino acids long. Germline trimming cut 9 bases from V and 4 bases from J; bases unmatched to any gene: 2. In nucleotides, the CDR3 is TGTGCCAGAGACAGGGGGTCAGATACGCAGTATTTT. Translation: CARDRGSDTQYF.

The rearrangement links TRBV5-6 to TRBJ2-7; 7 bases match TRBD1. There are 15 residues in the CDR3. Trimming at V came to 0 bases and at J to 2 bases, leaving 5 bases not matched to a gene. Germline V gene sequence: CDR1 SGHDT, CDR2 YYEEEE. This CDR3 reads CASSLGTGFAYEQYF. The CDR3 DNA reads TGTGCCAGCAGCTTGGGGACAGGATTTGCCTACGAGCAGTACTTC.

The rearrangement uses TRBV19 and TRBJ2-3, with 7 bases identical to TRBD1. CDR1 is LNHDA and CDR2 is SQIVND in the germline V gene (reference sequence). The CDR3 extends over 16 amino acids. The trim removed 3 bases at V and 2 bases at J, leaving 8 bases unmatched. CDR3 DNA: TGTGCCAGTAGTATGGGGGACAGAGTACTCACAGATACGCAGTATTTT. It translates to CASSMGDRVLTDTQYF.

For this clone: The junction departs from germline at one end; a sequencing error may be responsible. This chain uses TRBV9 with TRBJ2-3; 10 bases are shared with TRBD2. The CDR3 is made up of 18 amino acids. CDR1 and CDR2 from the germline V gene are SGDLS and YYNGEE. As DNA, the CDR3 is TGTGCCAGCAGCGTAGGGCTAGCGGGGGTTTTTAGCACATATACGCAGTATTTT. Protein sequence: CASSVGLAGVFSTYTQYF.

This clone was counted a single time. The sample carries other DNA sequences with the same CDR3. J is TRBJ1-4 and V is TRBV18; 11 bases line up with TRBD1. This CDR3 has 14 amino acids. Germline V gene sequence: CDR1 KGHSH, CDR2 LQKENI. V was clipped by 3 bases and J by 7 bases; unmatched bases: 1. CDR3 in amino acids: CASSPGQGGEKLFF. DNA for the CDR3: TGTGCCAGCTCACCGGGACAGGGGGGTGAAAAACTGTTTTTT. The full variable domain, rest sourced from reference TRBV18 and TRBJ1-4, is NAGVMQNPRHLVRRRGQEARLRCSPMKGHSHVYWYRQLPEEGLKFMVYLQKENIIDESGMPKERFSAEFPKEGPSILRIQQVVRGDSAAYFCASSPGQGGEKLFFGSGTQLSVL.

The chain has TRBV6-5 and TRBJ2-3; possibly TRBD1 for D (5 bases). This CDR3 region has 15 residues. Trimming cost V 7 bases and J 4 bases, with 18 bases left between them. Germline loops: CDR1 MNHEY, CDR2 SVGAGI. The CDR3 sequence: CASTRRDPRADTQYF. CDR3 sequence (DNA): TGTGCCAGCACCAGGCGAGATCCCAGGGCAGATACGCAGTATTTT.

J is TRBJ1-5 and V is TRBV6-6; 10 nucleotides match TRBD1. Germline trimming cut 4 bases from V and 4 bases from J; bases unmatched to any gene: 1. Germline CDR1 and CDR2: MNHNY and SVGAGI (reference sequence). The CDR3 sequence is 14 residues long. In nucleotides, the CDR3 is TGTGCCAGCAGTTGGGGACAGGGGAATCAGCCCCAGCATTTT. Translation: CASSWGQGNQPQHF.

This chain joins TRBV27 and TRBJ2-7; weak D call: TRBD2 (7 bases). The V gene's germline CDR1 is MNHEY and CDR2 SMNVEV (reference sequence). CDR3 length: 16 amino acids. V was clipped by 3 bases and J by 2 bases, with 17 bases between them. The CDR3 region has the DNA TGTGCCAGCAGTTTCGGGAGGACAGTGTTACCCTACGAGCAGTACTTC. It specifies CASSFGRTVLPYEQYF.

The chain couples TRBV24-1 to TRBJ2-2; 8 bases align to TRBD2. Germline loops: CDR1 KGHDR, CDR2 SFDVKD. This CDR3 is 15 amino acids long. With V trimmed by 5 bases and J by 4 bases, 5 bases remained unmatched. CDR3 region: CATSVSGGVTGELFF. CDR3 nucleotide sequence: TGTGCCACCAGTGTGAGCGGGGGAGTCACCGGGGAGCTGTTTTTT.

A remark on this clone: This same CDR3 is encoded by further DNA sequences in the sample. The chain has TRBV30 and TRBJ1-1; 7 bases are shared with TRBD1. Germline trimming cut 0 bases from V and 3 bases from J; bases unmatched to any gene: 1. CDR1 is GTSNPN, CDR2 SVGIG, per germline (reference sequence). The CDR3 spans 13 residues. The CDR3 DNA reads TGTGCCTGGAGTGTCAGGGGGTACACTGAAGCTTTCTTT. This codes for CAWSVRGYTEAFF.

V is TRBV5-1 and J is TRBJ1-1; D remains unclear. The CDR3 covers 15 residues. Trimming stripped 3 bases from V and 1 base from J, with 13 bases between. CDR1 SGHRS and CDR2 YFSETQ come from the germline V gene. The CDR3 protein is CASSSEGQPNTEAFF. The CDR3, as DNA: TGCGCCAGCAGCTCTGAGGGCCAGCCGAACACTGAAGCTTTCTTT.

This clone was recorded a few times. The rearrangement uses TRBV7-2 and TRBJ1-3; D uncertain. Germline CDR1 reads SGHTA; CDR2 reads FQGNSA. V was cut by 3 bases and J by 0 bases, with 9 bases left in between. The CDR3 contains 15 residues. CDR3 sequence (DNA): TGTGCCAGCAGCTTGGGCAGATTCTCTGGAAACACCATATATTTT. It codes for CASSLGRFSGNTIYF.

The chain joins TRBV10-3 to TRBJ1-2, with 8 positions matching TRBD1. The CDR3 loop spans 15 amino acids. V trimming: 5 bases; J trimming: 8 bases; junction bases outside the gene matches: 13. Germline loops: CDR1 ENHRY, CDR2 SYGVKD. The CDR3 DNA reads TGTGCCATCAGTACAATTGAAGCAGGGGGCGAAGGCTACACCTTC. The encoded protein is CAISTIEAGGEGYTF.